One sample yielded the 22 T cell receptor beta chains listed below, sequenced in a study of blood T cell repertoires in COVID-19. The method was immunoSEQ multiplex PCR; TCRdb's version includes in-frame clones alone and lacks a portion of them. This table has about 290,000 clones, about 90% appearing once. Sequencing was performed on peripheral blood. The receptors shown here come from a woman in her thirties with COVID-19, enrolled during active disease.

With respect to this clone: This same CDR3 is encoded by further DNA sequences in the sample. The chain employs TRBV18 and TRBJ1-6; 10 bases are shared with TRBD1. Germline CDR1 and CDR2: KGHSH and LQKENI. CDR3 size: 16 residues. The V and J ends lost 6 bases and 10 bases, in that order; junction bases with no gene match: 12. The CDR3 DNA reads as TGTGCCAGCTCGCTAGCCCTTGGGACAGGGGAATCACCCCTCCACTTT. It yields the protein CASSLALGTGESPLHF. The entire variable domain, with the rest obtained from reference TRBV18 and TRBJ1-6, is as follows: NAGVMQNPRHLVRRRGQEARLRCSPMKGHSHVYWYRQLPEEGLKFMVYLQKENIIDESGMPKERFSAEFPKEGPSILRIQQVVRGDSAAYFCASSLALGTGESPLHFGNGTRLTVT.

This clone was detected only once. This rearrangement joins TRBV3-1 (or the pseudogene TRBV3-2) to TRBJ1-1, with D perhaps matching TRBD1 (5 bases). The germline CDR1 and CDR2 sequences are LGHDT and YNNKEL (reference sequence). The CDR3 sequence is 15 residues long. The V end was cut by 0 bases, the J end by 4 bases, with 12 bases between. CDR3 nucleotide sequence: TGTGCCAGCAGCCAAGAAGGCAGGGTTCGCACTGAAGCTTTCTTT. It specifies CASSQEGRVRTEAFF.

This clone was seen a single time. V gene TRBV2 combines with J gene TRBJ1-6; D is possibly TRBD1 (5 bases). With 6 bases removed from V and 7 bases from J, the gap between germline ends came to 13 bases. Germline CDR1 is SNHLY and CDR2 is FYNNEI. The CDR3 length is 14 residues. The CDR3 nucleotides are TGTGCCAGCAGGCCCGGGGGGGGGAATTCACCCCTCCACTTT. Translation: CASRPGGGNSPLHF.

V and J are TRBV25-1 and TRBJ1-4; D might be TRBD1 (5 bases). Trimming took 8 bases from V and 8 from J, leaving 18 bases between them. Germline V gene sequence: CDR1 MGHDK, CDR2 SYGVNS. The CDR3 loop spans 14 amino acids. CDR3 coding DNA: TGTGCCAGCGGAGACGGTCCAGGGTTAGAAAAACTGTTTTTT. Protein: CASGDGPGLEKLFF.

CDR3 sequence: CASSSQGPNTEAFF. The CDR3 region has the DNA TGTGCCAGCAGCTCCCAGGGCCCCAACACTGAAGCTTTCTTT. The J gene is TRBJ1-1, the V gene TRBV11-3; D perhaps matches TRBD1 (5 bases). The V gene lost 4 bases and the J gene lost 2 bases, with 11 bases spanning the gap. CDR3 size: 14 residues. Germline V gene sequence: CDR1 SGHNT, CDR2 YENEEA.

The chain joins TRBV2 to TRBJ1-5, with D possibly being TRBD1 (6 bases). This CDR3 comprises 13 residues. The V end was cut by 6 bases, the J end by 3 bases, with 9 bases between. CDR1 and CDR2 from the germline V gene are SNHLY and FYNNEI. CDR3 amino acids: CASRGDNNQPQHF. The CDR3 DNA follows: TGTGCCAGCAGGGGGGACAACAATCAGCCCCAGCATTTT.

DNA for the CDR3: TGTGCCAGCAGCCCCGGACAGGGCGCGATAGACGGTTACGAGCAGTACTTC. This translates into CASSPGQGAIDGYEQYF. The genes are TRBV9 and TRBJ2-7; 8 bases align to TRBD1. The J segment lost 4 bases and the V segment lost 4 bases, leaving 16 bases of the junction unmatched. The V gene's germline CDR1 is SGDLS and CDR2 YYNGEE. This CDR3 spans 17 amino acids.

The CDR3 protein is CASCRGGPYEQYF. The CDR3 DNA sequence: TGTGCCAGCTGCCGCGGGGGCCCCTACGAGCAGTACTTC. The chain recombines TRBV6-5 with TRBJ2-7; D is perhaps TRBD2 (7 bases). V gave up 8 bases and J gave up 2 bases, with 13 bases separating them. CDR3 length equals 13 residues. CDR1 is MNHEY and CDR2 is SVGAGI in the germline V gene.

This sequence joins TRBV9 and TRBJ1-3; D unresolved. V lost 0 bases, J lost 0 bases, and 16 bases lay in between. This CDR3 spans 18 amino acids. Germline assignment: CDR1 SGDLS and CDR2 YYNGEE. The CDR3 reads CASSVGLYEEGSGNTIYF. The CDR3 DNA follows: TGTGCCAGCAGCGTAGGATTATACGAGGAGGGCTCTGGAAACACCATATATTTT.

The gene calls are TRBV6-6 and TRBJ1-5; D uncertain. The CDR3 has 14 residues. V lost 0 bases and J 3 bases, leaving 6 bases between the germline ends. Germline values: CDR1 MNHNY, CDR2 SVGAGI (reference sequence). DNA of the CDR3: TGTGCCAGCAGTTACTCGGACTTCAATCAGCCCCAGCATTTT. Translation: CASSYSDFNQPQHF.

The V gene is TRBV27, the J gene TRBJ2-7, with D perhaps TRBD1 (6 bases). CDR3 length: 14 residues. Per germline, CDR1 MNHEY and CDR2 SMNVEV (reference sequence). Trimming stripped 6 bases from V and 5 bases from J, with 17 bases between. CDR3 sequence (DNA): TGTGCCAGCAGCAACAGGGTAGCTCCCGACGAGCAGTACTTC. Translation: CASSNRVAPDEQYF.

The chain has TRBV3-1 (or the pseudogene TRBV3-2) and TRBJ2-7; possible D gene TRBD2, 6 bases. In germline, CDR1 is LGHDT, CDR2 YNNKEL (reference sequence). Between the trimmed V and J ends, which lost 4 bases and 2 bases, there was a span of 12 bases. The CDR3 loop spans 14 amino acids. The CDR3 sequence is CASSRIADTYEQYF. DNA of the CDR3: TGTGCCAGCAGCCGGATAGCGGATACCTACGAGCAGTACTTC.

The rearrangement links TRBV4-1 to TRBJ1-1, with D maybe TRBD1 (6 bases). V was clipped by 2 bases and J by 4 bases, with 20 bases between them. The germline V gene encodes CDR1 MGHRA and CDR2 YSYEKL. CDR3 length: 17 amino acids. The CDR3 loop is CASSQPVRGPRGTEAFF. DNA of the CDR3: TGCGCCAGCAGCCAACCTGTAAGGGGACCCAGGGGCACTGAAGCTTTCTTT.

The genes are TRBV6-2 or TRBV6-3 and TRBJ1-2; D gene ambiguous. Trimming stripped 6 bases from V and 5 bases from J, with 13 bases between. The CDR3 is 13 amino acids. Germline V lookup: CDR1 MNHEY, CDR2 SVGEGT. CDR3: CASSLSRGYGYTF. DNA for the CDR3: TGTGCCAGCAGCCTCTCAAGAGGGTATGGCTACACCTTC.

A single count supports this clone. V and J are TRBV27 and TRBJ2-3, with 7 bases fitting TRBD2. Germline V gene lookup returns CDR1 MNHEY and CDR2 SMNVEV (reference sequence). V trimming: 10 bases; J trimming: 0 bases; junction bases outside the gene matches: 16. This CDR3 comprises 17 residues. Here the CDR3 DNA reads TGTGCCACTAGGGACTATACTAAGTATTCTAGCACAGATACGCAGTATTTT. This codes for CATRDYTKYSSTDTQYF.

The CDR3 here is CASSSTLRGTEAFF. CDR3 in DNA: TGTGCCAGCAGCTCGACACTCAGAGGGACTGAAGCTTTCTTT. This chain links TRBV5-4 with TRBJ1-1, with unresolved D. Per the germline V gene, CDR1 is SGHNT and CDR2 is YYREEE (reference sequence). The V end lost 3 bases, the J end lost 5 bases, and 14 bases lay between the germline ends. The CDR3 totals 14 residues.

This sequence joins TRBV7-9 and TRBJ1-4; 9 bases are shared with TRBD1. Germline CDR1 and CDR2: SEHNR and FQNEAQ (reference sequence). There are 15 residues in the CDR3. V lost 5 bases and J lost 7; bases outside the gene matches: 8. CDR3 sequence: CASSEGGTGSEKLFF. The CDR3 bases are TGTGCCAGCAGCGAAGGTGGGACAGGGTCTGAAAAACTGTTTTTT.

The chain joins TRBV9 to TRBJ1-2; 9 bases are a match to TRBD1. Germline loops: CDR1 SGDLS, CDR2 YYNGEE. The CDR3 contains 17 residues. The junction had 10 bases not matched to a gene; V was cut back by 4 bases and J by 0 bases. The CDR3 is CASSPEDRGRANYGYTF. The CDR3 coding sequence is TGTGCCAGCAGCCCGGAGGACAGGGGTCGAGCTAACTATGGCTACACCTTC.

This chain uses TRBV5-8 with TRBJ2-5; 9 nucleotides match TRBD1. Germline trimming cut 2 bases from V and 4 bases from J; bases unmatched to any gene: 6. CDR1 and CDR2 from the germline V gene are SGHTS and YDEGEE. The length of the CDR3 is 15 residues. CDR3 sequence (DNA): TGTGCCAGCAGCTTTACAACAGGGGGCGGAGAGACCCAGTACTTC. It is translated as CASSFTTGGGETQYF.

The chain joins TRBV5-1 to TRBJ2-5, with D uncertain. V lost 1 base and J 5 bases, leaving 6 bases between the germline ends. Germline V gene data show CDR1 as SGHRS and CDR2 as YFSETQ. The CDR3 extends over 12 amino acids. The CDR3, as DNA: TGCGCCAGCAGCTTGACTTTGGAGACCCAGTACTTC. Protein: CASSLTLETQYF.

The V call is TRBV4-1, the J call TRBJ1-2; 7 bases agree with TRBD1. Germline V gene sequence: CDR1 MGHRA, CDR2 YSYEKL. The junction had 15 bases not matched to a gene; V was cut back by 8 bases and J by 6 bases. The CDR3 contains 15 residues. The CDR3 DNA sequence: TGCGCCAGCCGTAGTCAGACAGGGAAGAGGAATGGCTACACCTTC. Amino acid sequence: CASRSQTGKRNGYTF.

This clone has a single count. The V and J genes are TRBV15 and TRBJ2-7; D gene uncertain. From germline, CDR1 is LNHNV and CDR2 YYDKDF (reference sequence). The CDR3 extends over 15 amino acids. V lost 0 bases to trimming and J lost 2 bases, with 11 bases between them. The DNA of the CDR3 is TGTGCCACCAGCAGAGATGAGCACTCTCCCTACGAGCAGTACTTC. It encodes CATSRDEHSPYEQYF.